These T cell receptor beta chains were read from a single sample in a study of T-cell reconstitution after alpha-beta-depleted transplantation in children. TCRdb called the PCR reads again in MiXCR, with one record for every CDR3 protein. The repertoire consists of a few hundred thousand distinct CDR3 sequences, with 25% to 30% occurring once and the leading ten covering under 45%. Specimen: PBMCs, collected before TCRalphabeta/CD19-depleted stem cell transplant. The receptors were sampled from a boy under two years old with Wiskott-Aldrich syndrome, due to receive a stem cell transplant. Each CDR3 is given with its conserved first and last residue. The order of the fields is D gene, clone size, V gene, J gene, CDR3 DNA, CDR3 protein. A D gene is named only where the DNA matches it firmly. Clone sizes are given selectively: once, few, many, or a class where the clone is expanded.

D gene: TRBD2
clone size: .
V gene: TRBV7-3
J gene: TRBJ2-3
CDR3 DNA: TGTGCCAGCAGCACAGCGGGAGGGCCCACAGATACGCAGTATTTT
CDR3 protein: CASSTAGGPTDTQYF

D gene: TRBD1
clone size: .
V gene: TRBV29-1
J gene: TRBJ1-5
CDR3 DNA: TGCAGGGGAAGTACAGGGGTAATACGGAATCAGCCCCAGCATTTT
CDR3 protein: CRGSTGVIRNQPQHF

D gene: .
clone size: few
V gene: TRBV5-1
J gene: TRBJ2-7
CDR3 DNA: TGCGCCAGCAGCTCAGGACGGACCTACGAGCAGTACTTC
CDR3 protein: CASSSGRTYEQYF

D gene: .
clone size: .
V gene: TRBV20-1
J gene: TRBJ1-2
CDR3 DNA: TGCAGTGCCCGCCCGGGTCTCTCCTATGGCTACACCTTC
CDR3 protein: CSARPGLSYGYTF

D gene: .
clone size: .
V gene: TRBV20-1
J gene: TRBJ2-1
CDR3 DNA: TGCAGTGCTAGGCGACCAAGGAATGAGCAGTTCTTC
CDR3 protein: CSARRPRNEQFF

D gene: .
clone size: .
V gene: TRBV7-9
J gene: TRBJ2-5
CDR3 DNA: TGTGCCAGCAGCTTACGCTTTCTCGTTCCGGGTGAAGAGACCCAGTACTTC
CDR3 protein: CASSLRFLVPGEETQYF

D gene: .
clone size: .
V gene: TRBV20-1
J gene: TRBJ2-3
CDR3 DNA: TGCAGTGCTAGAGATGCGGTCCGAGGGCCAGATACGCAGTATTTT
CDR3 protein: CSARDAVRGPDTQYF

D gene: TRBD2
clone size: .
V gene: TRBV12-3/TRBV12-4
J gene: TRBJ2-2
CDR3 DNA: TGTGCCAGCAGTTCCCTCGGGGGGGCGAACACCGGGGAGCTGTTTTTT
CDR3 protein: CASSSLGGANTGELFF

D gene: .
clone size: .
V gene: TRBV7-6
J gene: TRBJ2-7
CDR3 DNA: TGTGCCAGCAGCTTCGGGACAAACACCTACGAGCAGTACTTC
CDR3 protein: CASSFGTNTYEQYF

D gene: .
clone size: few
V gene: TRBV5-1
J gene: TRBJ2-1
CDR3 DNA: TGCGCCAGCAGCTTGAACTCGGCTAGGGGGTTGGGTTTGGGTGAGCAGTTCTTC
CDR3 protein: CASSLNSARGLGLGEQFF

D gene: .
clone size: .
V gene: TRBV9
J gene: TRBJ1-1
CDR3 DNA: TGTGCCAGCAGCGGGCAGATGGGCACTGAAGCTTTCTTT
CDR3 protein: CASSGQMGTEAFF

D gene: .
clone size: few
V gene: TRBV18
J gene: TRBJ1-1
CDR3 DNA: TGTGCCAGCTCACCACCGACTCACGGTTTCACTGAAGCTTTCTTT
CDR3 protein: CASSPPTHGFTEAFF

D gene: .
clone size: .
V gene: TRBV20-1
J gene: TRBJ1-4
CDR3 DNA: TGCAGTGCTAGATTCTTAACAGGCTCAACTAATGAAAAACTGTTTTTT
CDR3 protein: CSARFLTGSTNEKLFF

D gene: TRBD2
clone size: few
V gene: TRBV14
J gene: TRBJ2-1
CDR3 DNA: TGTGCCAGCAGCCAAGAGGCTAGCGGCTACAATGAGCAGTTCTTC
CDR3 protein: CASSQEASGYNEQFF